Each of the 30 T cell receptor beta chains below was sequenced from the same sample in a study of blood T cell repertoires in COVID-19. Profiling relied on immunoSEQ multiplex PCR, and the TCRdb table lists in-frame clones only, not all of them. There are more than 450,000 clones in the sample; around 90% occur only once, and 0.65% to 0.9% lies in the top ten. Sequences were obtained from PBMCs or T cells enriched from blood (not recorded which). The receptor source for this set is a woman between 18 and 29 years old who had recovered from COVID-19.

This chain uses TRBV19 with TRBJ1-2, with TRBD1 matching 7 bases. In germline, CDR1 is LNHDA, CDR2 SQIVND (reference sequence). V was clipped by 6 bases and J by 2 bases; unmatched bases: 6. The CDR3 is 14 amino acids. CDR3 residues: CASSRTGSNYGYTF. DNA of the CDR3: TGTGCCAGTAGCCGGACAGGAAGCAACTATGGCTACACCTTC.

V gene TRBV27 combines with J gene TRBJ2-5; the D is unclear. Germline-derived CDR1 and CDR2 are MNHEY and SMNVEV (reference sequence). CDR3 length equals 11 residues. Trimming left V 5 bases short and J 1 base short, with 2 bases between. The CDR3 DNA follows: TGTGCCAGCAGTCGCCAAGAGACCCAGTACTTC. It translates to CASSRQETQYF.

As concerns this clone: Other nucleotide sequences in the sample specify the same CDR3. The chain combines TRBV6-5 with TRBJ1-3; D ambiguous. Germline CDR1 and CDR2: MNHEY and SVGAGI. CDR3 length: 14 amino acids. V was pared by 2 bases and J by 4 bases, with 9 bases between. This CDR3 is CASSYSASGNTIYF. CDR3 DNA: TGTGCCAGCAGTTACAGCGCATCGGGAAACACCATATATTTT.

The V call is TRBV6-2 or TRBV6-3, the J call TRBJ1-2; a possible D gene is TRBD1 (5 bases). Germline assignment: CDR1 MNHEY and CDR2 SVGEGT. V lost 4 bases and J 4 bases, leaving 10 bases between the germline ends. The CDR3 runs to 13 residues. The CDR3 sequence is CASSLGPGYGYTF. CDR3 DNA: TGTGCCAGCAGTTTGGGGCCCGGCTATGGCTACACCTTC.

The gene calls are TRBV2 and TRBJ1-2; 7 bases line up with TRBD1. Germline lookup yields CDR1 SNHLY and CDR2 FYNNEI. V trimming: 9 bases; J trimming: 0 bases; junction bases outside the gene matches: 10. This CDR3 has 15 amino acids. The CDR3 DNA reads as TGTGCCAGTGAAGGACGGACAGGCCCTAACTATGGCTACACCTTC. Translating it yields CASEGRTGPNYGYTF.

This chain links TRBV27 with TRBJ1-1, with no clear D. The CDR3 has 12 residues. V lost 6 bases to trimming and J lost 5 bases, with 10 bases between them. The germline CDR1 and CDR2 sequences are MNHEY and SMNVEV (reference sequence). For the CDR3, the DNA is TGTGCCAGCAGCTTCACCGGGACTGAAGCTTTCTTT. It yields the protein CASSFTGTEAFF.

This clone showed up just a few times. The CDR3 region is CASTRDREGYTF. Written as DNA, the CDR3 is TGCGCCAGCACCCGGGACAGGGAAGGCTACACCTTC. The rearrangement uses TRBV5-1 and TRBJ1-2, with 9 bases lining up with TRBD1. Per germline, CDR1 SGHRS and CDR2 YFSETQ. J was trimmed by 8 bases and V by 6 bases; bases with no gene match: 5. This CDR3 is built from 12 residues.

This chain connects TRBV7-9 to TRBJ2-3, with TRBD1 matching 8 bases. V trimming: 3 bases; J trimming: 2 bases; junction bases outside the gene matches: 4. The CDR3 totals 15 residues. Germline V CDR1 and CDR2: SEHNR, FQNEAQ (reference sequence). The CDR3 DNA follows: TGTGCCAGCAGCTTCGGACAGGGTATCACAGATACGCAGTATTTT. Translation gives CASSFGQGITDTQYF.

V gene TRBV19 combines with J gene TRBJ2-2; D remains unclear. Germline V gene sequence: CDR1 LNHDA, CDR2 SQIVND (reference sequence). Trimming removed 5 bases at V and 5 bases at J, with 12 bases between. The CDR3 sequence is 14 residues long. The CDR3 spells CASSPLERTGELFF. DNA of the CDR3: TGTGCCAGTAGTCCACTTGAACGGACCGGGGAGCTGTTTTTT.

This clone was counted a single time. The chain's CDR3 is CASSSNDGGNEQYF. The CDR3 coding sequence is TGTGCCAGCAGCTCGAACGATGGGGGGAACGAGCAGTACTTC. The chain has TRBV5-4 and TRBJ2-7; maybe TRBD2 (6 bases). CDR1 SGHNT and CDR2 YYREEE come from the germline V gene (reference sequence). V lost 3 bases and J 5 bases, leaving 15 bases between the germline ends. The CDR3 is 14 amino acids.

This sequence joins TRBV3-1 (or the pseudogene TRBV3-2) and TRBJ1-5; D not certain. V lost 4 bases, J lost 5 bases, and 12 bases lay in between. CDR1 is LGHDT, CDR2 YNNKEL, per germline (reference sequence). The CDR3 covers 14 residues. CDR3 region: CASSPPGRDQPQHF. For the CDR3, the DNA is TGTGCCAGCAGCCCCCCCGGGAGGGATCAGCCCCAGCATTTT.

The chain has TRBV12-5 and TRBJ1-5; D call uncertain. CDR1 and CDR2 from the germline V gene are LGHNT and FRNRAP. With 4 bases removed from V and 1 base from J, the gap between germline ends came to 8 bases. The CDR3 contains 14 residues. This CDR3 reads CASGSSRSNQPQHF. CDR3 DNA sequence: TGTGCTAGTGGTTCCTCCCGGAGCAATCAGCCCCAGCATTTT. The whole variable domain, filled in from reference TRBV12-5 and TRBJ1-5, reads DARVTQTPRHKVTEMGQEVTMRCQPILGHNTVFWYRQTMMQGLELLAYFRNRAPLDDSGMPKDRFSAEMPDATLATLKIQPSEPRDSAVYFCASGSSRSNQPQHFGDGTRLSIL.

The chain uses TRBV9 and TRBJ1-4; TRBD1 might be the D (5 bases). The V gene lost 4 bases and the J gene lost 8 bases, with 15 bases spanning the gap. Looked up from germline, CDR1 is SGDLS and CDR2 is YYNGEE. The length of the CDR3 is 14 residues. CDR3 region: CASSHTGAREKLFF. CDR3 DNA: TGTGCCAGCAGCCATACAGGCGCTCGCGAAAAACTGTTTTTT. Variable domain in full (rest from reference TRBV9 and TRBJ1-4): DSGVTQTPKHLITATGQRVTLRCSPRSGDLSVYWYQQSLDQGLQFLIQYYNGEERAKGNILERFSAQQFPDLHSELNLSSLELGDSALYFCASSHTGAREKLFFGSGTQLSVL.

The chain links TRBV27 to TRBJ1-4; TRBD1 is a possible D gene (5 bases). The CDR3 is made up of 17 amino acids. Trimming removed 4 bases at V and 6 bases at J, with 21 bases between. Germline V gene lookup returns CDR1 MNHEY and CDR2 SMNVEV (reference sequence). The CDR3 here is CASSSTRTQGGDEKLFF. CDR3 in DNA: TGTGCCAGCAGTTCAACCCGCACCCAGGGTGGGGATGAAAAACTGTTTTTT.

The chain links TRBV3-1 (or the pseudogene TRBV3-2) to TRBJ2-7; weak D call: TRBD2 (6 bases). Germline V CDR1 and CDR2: LGHDT, YNNKEL (reference sequence). The CDR3 consists of 17 residues. With 0 bases removed from V and 5 bases from J, the gap between germline ends came to 20 bases. DNA for the CDR3: TGTGCCAGCAGCCAAGAGGACTACCGGGACCTTACGGACGAGCAGTACTTC. Amino acids: CASSQEDYRDLTDEQYF.

This clone has a single count. The CDR3 reads CASSFEGSYGYTF. The CDR3 nucleotides are TGTGCCAGCAGCTTCGAGGGTAGCTATGGCTACACCTTC. The chain is built from TRBV5-4 and TRBJ1-2; D uncertain. Trimming cost V 2 bases and J 4 bases, with 9 bases left between them. The V gene's germline CDR1 is SGHNT and CDR2 YYREEE (reference sequence). This CDR3 region has 13 residues.

This chain links TRBV7-6 with TRBJ1-1; D remains ambiguous. V was trimmed by 2 bases and J by 3 bases, leaving 10 bases between them. Germline V gene sequence: CDR1 SGHVS, CDR2 FNYEAQ. The CDR3 has 14 amino acids. CDR3 bases: TGTGCCAGCAGCTTATCCGGGGAGGACACTGAAGCTTTCTTT. It specifies CASSLSGEDTEAFF.

J is TRBJ2-1 and V is TRBV11-2; the match to TRBD1 covers 10 bases. This CDR3 is 15 amino acids long. The germline V gene has CDR1 SGHAT and CDR2 FQNNGV. Trimming at V came to 1 base and at J to 6 bases, leaving 3 bases not matched to a gene. CDR3 loop: CASSLGRTGGNEQFF. DNA for the CDR3: TGTGCCAGCAGCTTAGGCAGGACAGGGGGCAATGAGCAGTTCTTC.

The table lists this clone with a few counts. This chain uses TRBV25-1 with TRBJ2-7; D remains unclear. The CDR3 loop spans 13 amino acids. CDR1 is MGHDK and CDR2 is SYGVNS in the germline V gene. The germline V and J ends were trimmed by 4 bases and 3 bases, with 10 bases remaining between them. This CDR3 reads CASSVLTFYEQYF. The DNA for the CDR3 is TGTGCCAGCAGTGTTCTCACTTTCTACGAGCAGTACTTC.

This chain joins TRBV25-1 and TRBJ2-7, with 12 bases that match TRBD1. Germline CDR1 is MGHDK and CDR2 is SYGVNS. This CDR3 has 16 amino acids. Trimming took 3 bases from V and 3 from J; bases not matched to a gene: 6. The CDR3 region is CASSETGDRGLYEQYF. The CDR3 bases are TGTGCCAGCAGTGAGACCGGGGACAGGGGGCTCTACGAGCAGTACTTC.

The rearrangement joins TRBV5-5 to TRBJ1-6, with D perhaps matching TRBD1 (5 bases). Trimming removed 4 bases from V and 5 bases from J, with 16 bases in between. Per germline, CDR1 SGHKS and CDR2 YYEKEE (reference sequence). The CDR3 has 16 residues. The CDR3 reads CASSRGEFWNNSPLHF. The DNA for the CDR3 is TGTGCCAGCAGCCGGGGGGAGTTTTGGAATAATTCACCCCTCCACTTT.

The chain couples TRBV5-1 to TRBJ2-7; D might be TRBD1 (7 bases). V gave up 1 base and J gave up 5 bases, with 16 bases separating them. Germline V gene lookup returns CDR1 SGHRS and CDR2 YFSETQ. The CDR3 sequence is 15 residues long. CDR3 protein: CASSLSTGEVDEQYF. Written as DNA, the CDR3 is TGCGCCAGCAGCTTGAGCACAGGGGAGGTAGACGAGCAGTACTTC.

This sequence joins TRBV28 and TRBJ2-7, with TRBD1 matching 9 bases. V lost 7 bases to trimming and J lost 7 bases; unmatched junction nucleotides: 11. Germline-derived CDR1 and CDR2 are MDHEN and SYDVKM. The CDR3 runs 14 residues. CDR3 in DNA: TGTGCCAGCACCCTGACAGGGGGGTTGGGGGAGCAGTACTTC. Its protein is CASTLTGGLGEQYF.

The chain recombines TRBV5-1 with TRBJ1-2; 7 nucleotides agree with TRBD1. Trimming at V came to 4 bases and at J to 2 bases, leaving 14 bases not matched to a gene. The CDR3 extends over 17 amino acids. Germline V gene data show CDR1 as SGHRS and CDR2 as YFSETQ. The CDR3 DNA follows: TGCGCCAGCAGCGGGGGACAGCTAACCCTCTCAAACTATGGCTACACCTTC. This sequence encodes CASSGGQLTLSNYGYTF.

The rearrangement uses TRBV30 and TRBJ1-4, with a tentative D call TRBD1 (6 bases). Per the germline V gene, CDR1 is GTSNPN and CDR2 is SVGIG (reference sequence). The CDR3 covers 14 residues. Trimming took off 3 bases at V and 7 bases at J, with 15 bases between the two ends. The CDR3 loop reads CAWSNVGDTEKLFF. The CDR3, as DNA: TGTGCCTGGAGCAATGTAGGGGACACTGAAAAACTGTTTTTT.

The chain is built from TRBV6-5 and TRBJ1-2; D may be TRBD1 (6 bases). There are 13 residues in the CDR3. V dropped 2 bases and J dropped 5 bases, with 9 bases sitting between them. Germline V gives CDR1 MNHEY, CDR2 SVGAGI. The CDR3 reads CASSYPGEYGYTF. CDR3 coding DNA: TGTGCCAGCAGTTACCCAGGGGAGTATGGCTACACCTTC.

The chain carries TRBV5-1 and TRBJ2-2; D possibly corresponds to TRBD1 (6 bases). Trimming took 0 bases from V and 4 from J, leaving 10 bases between them. The germline gives CDR1 SGHRS, CDR2 YFSETQ. There are 15 residues in the CDR3. CDR3: CASSLVQGTTGELFF. CDR3 DNA: TGCGCCAGCAGCTTGGTCCAGGGGACCACCGGGGAGCTGTTTTTT.

This clone was detected only once. The chain uses TRBV3-1 (or the pseudogene TRBV3-2) and TRBJ1-1, with D tentatively TRBD1 (6 bases). The V end lost 4 bases, the J end lost 11 bases, and 14 bases lay between the germline ends. The V gene's germline CDR1 is LGHDT and CDR2 YNNKEL (reference sequence). CDR3 length: 12 amino acids. CDR3 DNA: TGTGCCAGCAGCCCAGGACAGTCCCTCGCTTTCTTT. It encodes CASSPGQSLAFF.

This clone was counted between two and nine times. This chain uses TRBV7-9 with TRBJ2-7; maybe TRBD1 (5 bases). CDR3 length: 13 residues. The V end lost 1 base, the J end lost 4 bases, and 8 bases lay between the germline ends. Germline CDR1 reads SEHNR; CDR2 reads FQNEAQ (reference sequence). CDR3 in amino acids: CASSLGPGYEQYF. CDR3 nucleotides: TGTGCCAGCAGCTTAGGTCCAGGGTACGAGCAGTACTTC.

V and J are TRBV28 and TRBJ1-2; tentatively, D is TRBD1 (6 bases). V dropped 6 bases and J dropped 1 base, with 21 bases sitting between them. The length of the CDR3 is 17 residues. The germline CDR1 and CDR2 sequences are MDHEN and SYDVKM. This CDR3 is CASSSDRRPNSNYGYTF. CDR3 DNA sequence: TGTGCCAGCAGCAGCGACAGGCGTCCAAACAGTAACTATGGCTACACCTTC.